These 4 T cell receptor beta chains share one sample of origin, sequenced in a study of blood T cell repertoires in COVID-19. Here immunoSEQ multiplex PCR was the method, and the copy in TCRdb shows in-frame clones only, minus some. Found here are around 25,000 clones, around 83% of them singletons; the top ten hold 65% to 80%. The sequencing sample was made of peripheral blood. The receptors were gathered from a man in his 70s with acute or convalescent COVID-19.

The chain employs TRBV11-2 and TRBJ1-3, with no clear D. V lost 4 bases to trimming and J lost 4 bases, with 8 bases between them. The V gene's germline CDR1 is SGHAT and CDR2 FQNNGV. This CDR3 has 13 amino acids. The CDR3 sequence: CASSSSPGNTIYF. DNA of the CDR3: TGTGCCAGCAGCTCGAGTCCGGGAAACACCATATATTTT.

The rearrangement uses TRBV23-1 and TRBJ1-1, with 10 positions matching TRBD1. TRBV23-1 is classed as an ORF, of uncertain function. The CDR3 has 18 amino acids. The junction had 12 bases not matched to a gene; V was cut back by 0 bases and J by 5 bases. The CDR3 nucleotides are TGCGCCAGCAGTCAATCGGGGGGACAGGGGCCTCAGCGGACTGAAGCTTTCTTT. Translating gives CASSQSGGQGPQRTEAFF.

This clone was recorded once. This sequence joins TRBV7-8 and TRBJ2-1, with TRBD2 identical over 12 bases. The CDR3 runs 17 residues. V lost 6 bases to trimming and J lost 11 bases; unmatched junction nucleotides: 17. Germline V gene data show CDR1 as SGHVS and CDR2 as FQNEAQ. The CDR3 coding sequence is TGTGCCAGCAGTACTACTAGCGGGAGGAACCCAATGATTAAGCAGTTCTTC. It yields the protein CASSTTSGRNPMIKQFF.

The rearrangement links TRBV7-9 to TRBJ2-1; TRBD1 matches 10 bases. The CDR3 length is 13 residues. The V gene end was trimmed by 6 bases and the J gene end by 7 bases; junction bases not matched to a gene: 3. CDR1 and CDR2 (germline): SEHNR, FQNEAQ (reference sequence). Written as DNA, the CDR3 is TGTGCCAGCAGGGGACAGGGGAGAAATGAGCAGTTCTTC. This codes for CASRGQGRNEQFF.